Listed here are 25 T cell receptor beta chains from one sample, sequenced in a study of T cell repertoires in cytomegalovirus infection. TCRdb reanalysed the reads using MiXCR and keeps one entry per CDR3 protein. The data hold roughly 300,000 distinct CDR3 sequences, with around 9.5% observed a single time. The specimen was PBMCs. The source is a human donor in good health (CMV status not recorded). Some clones in this sample may be carry-over from other donors' samples.

At least ten counts were recorded for this clonotype. The rearrangement uses TRBV12-3 or TRBV12-4 and TRBJ1-4; D possibly corresponds to TRBD1 (5 bases). V lost 4 bases, J lost 7 bases, and 10 bases lay in between. The CDR3 loop spans 13 amino acids. The chain's CDR3 is CASSWDRSEKLFF. The DNA of the CDR3 is TGTGCCAGCAGTTGGGACCGGTCTGAAAAACTGTTTTTT.

This clonotype was found a few times. The CDR3 is CASGLVVGVGTEAFF. The DNA for the CDR3 is TGTGCTAGTGGTTTGGTAGTGGGCGTCGGGACTGAAGCTTTCTTT. J is TRBJ1-1 and V is TRBV12-5; D gene unclear. Trimming removed 0 bases at V and 5 bases at J, with 13 bases between. The CDR3 consists of 15 residues. Germline CDR1 and CDR2: LGHNT and FRNRAP. Together with reference TRBV12-5 and TRBJ1-1, the CDR3 gives the full variable domain: DARVTQTPRHKVTEMGQEVTMRCQPILGHNTVFWYRQTMMQGLELLAYFRNRAPLDDSGMPKDRFSAEMPDATLATLKIQPSEPRDSAVYFCASGLVVGVGTEAFFGQGTRLTVV.

This clonotype was seen ten or more times. DNA for the CDR3: TGCGCCAGCAGCTTTGAAACAGGGGACAATTCACCCCTCCACTTT. This translates into CASSFETGDNSPLHF. The chain is built from TRBV5-1 and TRBJ1-6, with 7 positions matching TRBD1. V trimming: 2 bases; J trimming: 7 bases; junction bases outside the gene matches: 6. The CDR3 spans 15 residues. Germline V gives CDR1 SGHRS, CDR2 YFSETQ.

This sequence joins TRBV20-1 and TRBJ2-2; 7 nucleotides agree with TRBD2. The germline V gene has CDR1 DFQATT and CDR2 SNEGSKA (reference sequence). This CDR3 spans 14 amino acids. Trimming cost V 5 bases and J 4 bases; bases outside gene matches: 7. The CDR3 sequence: CSAPGLVLTGELFF. CDR3 in DNA: TGCAGTGCTCCTGGACTAGTCCTCACCGGGGAGCTGTTTTTT.

This clonotype showed up just a few times. This chain joins TRBV2 and TRBJ2-7; 7 nucleotides agree with TRBD1. The CDR3 sequence is 12 residues long. Germline CDR1 and CDR2: SNHLY and FYNNEI. The V gene end was trimmed by 10 bases and the J gene end by 6 bases; junction bases not matched to a gene: 9. Written as DNA, the CDR3 is TGTGCCACCCGTGGACAGGCCCCCGAGCAGTACTTC. It is translated as CATRGQAPEQYF.

The chain links TRBV7-2 to TRBJ2-1, with a possible D match to TRBD2 (6 bases). This CDR3 has 12 amino acids. Trimming shortened V by 2 bases and J by 10 bases, and 9 bases separated the two germline ends. Germline CDR1 reads SGHTA; CDR2 reads FQGNSA. This CDR3 reads CASSLSGREQFF. In nucleotides, the CDR3 is TGTGCCAGCAGCTTAAGCGGGCGCGAGCAGTTCTTC.

The chain recombines TRBV19 with TRBJ2-1; TRBD2 matches 15 bases. This CDR3 is 17 amino acids long. Germline CDR1 and CDR2: LNHDA and SQIVND (reference sequence). With 5 bases clipped from V and 10 bases from J, the junction kept 12 bases outside the gene matches. The CDR3 nucleotides are TGTGCCAGTAGTTTAACGGGACTAGCGGGAGGACCTCAGGAGCAGTTCTTC. Protein sequence: CASSLTGLAGGPQEQFF.

The V gene is TRBV7-2, the J gene TRBJ2-7; TRBD1 agrees at 11 bases. Germline CDR1 and CDR2: SGHTA and FQGNSA. CDR3 length: 16 residues. The V gene end was trimmed by 0 bases and the J gene end by 3 bases; junction bases not matched to a gene: 4. The CDR3 protein is CASSLAMGTGGYEQYF. Written as DNA, the CDR3 is TGTGCCAGCAGCTTAGCGATGGGGACAGGGGGCTACGAGCAGTACTTC. Full variable domain (missing parts from reference TRBV7-2 and TRBJ2-7): GAGVSQSPSNKVTEKGKDVELRCDPISGHTALYWYRQSLGQGLEFLIYFQGNSAPDKSGLPSDRFSAERTGGSVSTLTIQRTQQEDSAVYLCASSLAMGTGGYEQYFGPGTRLTVT.

This clonotype was detected only a few times. V usage is TRBV14 and J usage is TRBJ2-2; TRBD2 is a possible D gene (5 bases). The CDR3 loop spans 17 amino acids. Germline lookup yields CDR1 SGHDN and CDR2 FVKESK. The V gene lost 1 base and the J gene lost 10 bases, with 22 bases spanning the gap. The CDR3: CASSQGLSAYINKELFF. For the CDR3, the DNA is TGTGCCAGCAGCCAAGGACTATCCGCATATATCAACAAGGAGCTGTTTTTT. The full variable domain, completed using reference TRBV14 and TRBJ2-2, is EAGVTQFPSHSVIEKGQTVTLRCDPISGHDNLYWYRRVMGKEIKFLLHFVKESKQDESGMPNNRFLAERTGGTYSTLKVQPAELEDSGVYFCASSQGLSAYINKELFFGEGSRLTVL.

V usage is TRBV12-3 or TRBV12-4 and J usage is TRBJ2-1, with D perhaps TRBD2 (6 bases). V was shortened by 8 bases and J by 3 bases, with 11 bases between the two germline ends. This CDR3 spans 13 amino acids. The chain's CDR3 is CASGGRDYNEQFF. The CDR3, as DNA: TGTGCCAGCGGCGGGCGGGACTACAATGAGCAGTTCTTC.

This clonotype appeared a few times. The V gene is TRBV7-8, the J gene TRBJ2-1, with a tentative D call TRBD2 (7 bases). V lost 3 bases, J lost 3 bases, and 15 bases lay in between. The germline V gene encodes CDR1 SGHVS and CDR2 FQNEAQ. There are 16 residues in the CDR3. DNA of the CDR3: TGTGCCAGCAGCTTGAGGGAAGGGGGGGGCTACAATGAGCAGTTCTTC. Translated, it gives CASSLREGGGYNEQFF.

This clonotype has more than one count but fewer than ten. The chain recombines TRBV4-2 with TRBJ2-7, with unresolved D. The V end was cut by 10 bases, the J end by 6 bases, with 19 bases between. The CDR3 is 13 amino acids. The V gene's germline CDR1 is LGHNA and CDR2 YNFKEQ. This CDR3 is CAINWALNGEQYF. Here the CDR3 DNA reads TGTGCCATAAACTGGGCTCTAAACGGCGAGCAGTACTTC.

CDR3 sequence (DNA): TGTGCCAGCAGTTTGACTTCGAGAGCCTCTGGAAACACCATATATTTT. It translates to CASSLTSRASGNTIYF. The rearrangement uses TRBV27 and TRBJ1-3; D gene ambiguous. Germline-derived CDR1 and CDR2 are MNHEY and SMNVEV (reference sequence). The V end was cut by 3 bases, the J end by 0 bases, with 12 bases between. The CDR3 consists of 16 residues.

This clonotype has a handful of counts. The chain couples TRBV15 to TRBJ2-2; 7 positions agree with TRBD1. This CDR3 is built from 15 residues. J gave up 4 bases and V 4 bases, and 6 bases lay outside the gene matches. Germline values: CDR1 LNHNV, CDR2 YYDKDF (reference sequence). CDR3 protein: CATSTSRTGTGELFF. The CDR3 DNA is TGTGCCACCAGCACGTCCAGGACAGGCACCGGGGAGCTGTTTTTT.

The chain has TRBV28 and TRBJ1-2, with 7 positions matching TRBD1. The germline V gene has CDR1 MDHEN and CDR2 SYDVKM. Unmatched junction bases numbered 10, after V lost 3 bases and J lost 9 bases. The CDR3 covers 14 residues. In DNA form, the CDR3 reads TGTGCCAGCAGTTTTCAGGGGGGACTGCTGAGCTACACCTTC. Translated, it gives CASSFQGGLLSYTF.

The chain has TRBV5-6 and TRBJ2-1; no reliable D call. The germline V gene has CDR1 SGHDT and CDR2 YYEEEE. The V gene lost 3 bases and the J gene lost 2 bases, with 15 bases spanning the gap. This CDR3 is built from 16 residues. The CDR3 spells CASSYPISDTYNEQFF. The CDR3 DNA is TGTGCCAGCAGCTACCCGATATCCGACACCTACAATGAGCAGTTCTTC.

This clonotype has a count of ten or more. The rearrangement links TRBV27 to TRBJ1-1; tentative D call: TRBD1 (5 bases). Trimming took 6 bases from V and 3 from J, leaving 14 bases between them. The germline gives CDR1 MNHEY, CDR2 SMNVEV (reference sequence). The CDR3 consists of 14 residues. Written as DNA, the CDR3 is TGTGCCAGCAGCGATTTGACAGATTACACTGAAGCTTTCTTT. As protein: CASSDLTDYTEAFF.

This clonotype occurred many times. The chain links TRBV7-2 to TRBJ2-2; 9 bases agree with TRBD2. The CDR3 is made up of 16 amino acids. Trimming at V came to 6 bases and at J to 5 bases, leaving 10 bases not matched to a gene. The germline V gene has CDR1 SGHTA and CDR2 FQGNSA. DNA for the CDR3: TGTGCCAGCAGACGGAGCGGGGGGCCGGTTACCGGGGAGCTGTTTTTT. Residues: CASRRSGGPVTGELFF.

This clonotype was picked up many times. V is TRBV7-2 and J is TRBJ1-5; 7 bases agree with TRBD1. Germline V CDR1 and CDR2: SGHTA, FQGNSA. The CDR3 loop spans 16 amino acids. J lost 4 bases, V lost 5 bases, and 11 bases had no gene match. The CDR3, as DNA: TGTGCCAGCAGCCCTCAAGGGGGGACAGTTAATCAGCCCCAGCATTTT. Its translation: CASSPQGGTVNQPQHF. Full variable domain (outside the CDR3, taken from reference TRBV7-2 and TRBJ1-5): GAGVSQSPSNKVTEKGKDVELRCDPISGHTALYWYRQSLGQGLEFLIYFQGNSAPDKSGLPSDRFSAERTGGSVSTLTIQRTQQEDSAVYLCASSPQGGTVNQPQHFGDGTRLSIL.

The rearrangement uses TRBV15 and TRBJ2-7; D gene unclear. Per the germline V gene, CDR1 is LNHNV and CDR2 is YYDKDF (reference sequence). V shed 4 bases and J shed 5 bases, with 12 bases lying between them. The CDR3 is made up of 13 amino acids. The CDR3: CATSKWVLDEQYF. The DNA for the CDR3 is TGTGCCACCAGCAAATGGGTCCTTGACGAGCAGTACTTC.

CDR3 sequence (DNA): TGCAGCGTTGAAACTTCCCGACTAGCCAAAAACATTCAGTACTTC. Translation gives CSVETSRLAKNIQYF. V is TRBV29-1 and J is TRBJ2-4; D not resolved. The V gene lost 2 bases and the J gene lost 0 bases, with 11 bases spanning the gap. The CDR3 has 15 amino acids. Germline loops: CDR1 SQVTM, CDR2 ANQGSEA.

There are many counts of this clonotype. The rearrangement joins TRBV7-2 to TRBJ2-1; 7 bases match TRBD2. The CDR3 extends over 14 amino acids. V lost 0 bases and J lost 7; bases outside the gene matches: 3. In germline, CDR1 is SGHTA, CDR2 FQGNSA. CDR3 nucleotides: TGTGCCAGCAGCTTAGCGGGGCGGGGGAATGAGCAGTTCTTC. Encoded protein: CASSLAGRGNEQFF.

V and J are TRBV30 and TRBJ2-1; D remains ambiguous. V was clipped by 7 bases and J by 6 bases, with 25 bases between them. Germline V gives CDR1 GTSNPN, CDR2 SVGIG (reference sequence). This CDR3 spans 16 amino acids. As DNA, the CDR3 is TGTGCCTTGTCCTTCTCTTTTTGGCGGCAAGCCAATGAGCAGTTCTTC. Its protein product is CALSFSFWRQANEQFF.

The V gene is TRBV7-4, the J gene TRBJ2-3; D possibly corresponds to TRBD1 (6 bases). This CDR3 region has 15 residues. The germline gives CDR1 SGHVT, CDR2 SQSDAQ. V lost 5 bases and J 3 bases, leaving 15 bases between the germline ends. The CDR3 protein is CASSPPSGATDTQYF. The CDR3 nucleotides are TGTGCCAGCAGCCCCCCCTCAGGGGCAACAGATACGCAGTATTTT. Full variable domain (rest looked up from reference TRBV7-4 and TRBJ2-3): GAGVSQSPRYKVAKRGRDVALRCDSISGHVTLYWYRQTLGQGSEVLTYSQSDAQRDKSGRPSGRFSAERPERSVSTLKIQRTEQGDSAVYLCASSPPSGATDTQYFGPGTRLTVL.

This clonotype was observed at least ten times. The rearrangement joins TRBV30 to TRBJ2-5; D possibly corresponds to TRBD2 (7 bases). V lost 3 bases and J lost 2, with 19 bases in between. Germline V gene sequence: CDR1 GTSNPN, CDR2 SVGIG (reference sequence). There are 16 residues in the CDR3. CDR3 in amino acids: CAWSRGWLAVQETQYF. The CDR3 coding sequence is TGTGCCTGGAGCAGGGGATGGCTAGCGGTTCAAGAGACCCAGTACTTC. Supplemented by reference TRBV30 and TRBJ2-5, the full variable domain reads SQTIHQWPATLVQPVGSPLSLECTVEGTSNPNLYWYRQAAGRGLQLLFYSVGIGQISSEVPQNLSASRPQDRQFILSSKKLLLSDSGFYLCAWSRGWLAVQETQYFGPGTRLLVL.